Only a few counts were recorded for the clone carrying this T cell receptor beta chain. These data belong to a study of shared clonotypes between healthy human individuals. At the level of the study: A couple of women and three men aged 18 to 49 served as donors.

The study used 80 million to 100 million PBMCs per unsorted sample for genomic DNA. The assay was carried out at the deep level. The table came from immunoSEQ multiplex PCR; TCRdb's copy has only in-frame clones and leaves some out. The repertoire consists of nearly 500,000 clones, with about 79% occurring once and the leading ten covering approximately 12%. Between the trimmed V and J ends, which lost 5 bases and 0 bases, there was a span of 17 bases. CDR1 and CDR2 from the germline V gene are SGHVS and FQNEAQ. The CDR3 is 16 amino acids. Material: PBMCs. The chain employs TRBV7-8 and TRBJ2-7, with TRBD2 as a possible D gene (5 bases). The sequence derives from a woman aged 40 to 49 in good health. Some clones in this sample may be carry-over from other donors' samples. Written as DNA, the CDR3 is TGTGCCAGCAGCCCATCACTGGCGGGCAGCTCCTACGAGCAGTACTTC. Its translation is CASSPSLAGSSYEQYF.